This T cell receptor (beta chain) is drawn from a study of memory CD4+ T cells and cytomegalovirus serostatus. Whole-study context: This sample comes from healthy Belgian adults, about nine CMV seropositive, approximately 25 seronegative.

In germline, CDR1 is DFQATT, CDR2 SNEGSKA (reference sequence). Trimming took 4 bases from V and 5 from J, leaving 7 bases between them. The CDR3 extends over 11 amino acids. TCRdb keeps only in-frame clones here, not all; method: immunoSEQ multiplex PCR. The sample holds more than 50,000 clones, around 82% seen once. Single viable CD3+CD4+CD8-CD45RO+ cells were sorted as the memory CD4+ T cells. This sequence was found in an adult in good health and CMV-seronegative. The sequenced sample was memory CD4+ T cells from blood. The V call is TRBV20-1, the J call TRBJ2-3, with D possibly being TRBD1 (5 bases). The CDR3 nucleotides are TGCAGTGCTATTACAGGAGATACGCAGTATTTT. Translated: CSAITGDTQYF.